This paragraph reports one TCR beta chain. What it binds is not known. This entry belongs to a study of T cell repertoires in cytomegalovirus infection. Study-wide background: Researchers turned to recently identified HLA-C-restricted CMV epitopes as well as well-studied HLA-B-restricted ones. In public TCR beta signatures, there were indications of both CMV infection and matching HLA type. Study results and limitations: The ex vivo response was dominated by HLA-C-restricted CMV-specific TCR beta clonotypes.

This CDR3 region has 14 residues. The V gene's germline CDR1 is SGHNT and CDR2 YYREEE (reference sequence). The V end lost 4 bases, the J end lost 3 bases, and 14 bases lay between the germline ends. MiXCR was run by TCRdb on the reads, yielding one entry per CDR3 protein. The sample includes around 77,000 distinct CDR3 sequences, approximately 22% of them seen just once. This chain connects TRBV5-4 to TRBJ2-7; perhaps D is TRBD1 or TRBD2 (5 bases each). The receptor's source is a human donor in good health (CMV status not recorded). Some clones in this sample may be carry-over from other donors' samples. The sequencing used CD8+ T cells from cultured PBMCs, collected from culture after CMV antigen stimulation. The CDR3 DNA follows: TGTGCCAGCAGCCCGGGACGTAGGAACTACGAGCAGTACTTC. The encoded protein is CASSPGRRNYEQYF.